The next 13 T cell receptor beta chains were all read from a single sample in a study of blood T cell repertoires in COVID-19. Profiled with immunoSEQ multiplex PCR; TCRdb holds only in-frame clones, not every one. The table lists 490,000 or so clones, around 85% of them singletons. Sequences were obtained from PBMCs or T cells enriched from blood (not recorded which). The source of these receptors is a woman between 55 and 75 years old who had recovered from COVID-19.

The CDR3 loop reads CATSDLNRDYGYTF. Written as DNA, the CDR3 is TGTGCCACCAGTGATTTGAACAGGGACTATGGCTACACCTTC. The chain employs TRBV24-1 and TRBJ1-2, with a tentative D call TRBD1 (6 bases). The V end was cut by 0 bases, the J end by 3 bases, with 7 bases between. The CDR3 length is 14 residues. Germline lookup yields CDR1 KGHDR and CDR2 SFDVKD.

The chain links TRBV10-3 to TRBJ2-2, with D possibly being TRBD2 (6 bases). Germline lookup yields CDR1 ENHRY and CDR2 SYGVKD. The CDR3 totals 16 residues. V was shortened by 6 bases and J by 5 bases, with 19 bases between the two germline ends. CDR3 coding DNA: TGTGCCATCAGGGGCTGGGGAGCGGGTCAGACCGGGGAGCTGTTTTTT. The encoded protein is CAIRGWGAGQTGELFF.

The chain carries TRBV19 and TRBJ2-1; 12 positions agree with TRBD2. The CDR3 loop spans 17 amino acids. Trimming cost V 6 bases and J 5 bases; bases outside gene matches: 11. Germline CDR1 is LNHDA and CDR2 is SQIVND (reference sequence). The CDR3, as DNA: TGTGCCAGTAGGCCTAGGGCGACTAGCGGGGGACACAATGAGCAGTTCTTC. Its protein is CASRPRATSGGHNEQFF.

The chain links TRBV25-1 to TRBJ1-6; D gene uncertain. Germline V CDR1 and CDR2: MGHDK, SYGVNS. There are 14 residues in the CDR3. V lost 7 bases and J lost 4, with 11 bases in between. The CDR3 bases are TGTGCCAGCAATGGCGGCCTTTATAATTCACCCCTCCACTTT. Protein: CASNGGLYNSPLHF.

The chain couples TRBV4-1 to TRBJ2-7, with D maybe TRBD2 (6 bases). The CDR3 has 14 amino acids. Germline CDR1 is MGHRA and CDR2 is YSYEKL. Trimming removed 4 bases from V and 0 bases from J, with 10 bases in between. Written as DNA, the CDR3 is TGCGCCAGCAGCCCGGGGGTAAACTCCTACGAGCAGTACTTC. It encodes CASSPGVNSYEQYF.

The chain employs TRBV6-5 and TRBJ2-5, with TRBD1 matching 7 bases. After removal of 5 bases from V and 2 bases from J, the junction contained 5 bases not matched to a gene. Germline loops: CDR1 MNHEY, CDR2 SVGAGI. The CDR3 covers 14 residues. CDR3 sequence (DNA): TGTGCCAGCAGTCGCTCGGGACAGCAAGAGACCCAGTACTTC. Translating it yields CASSRSGQQETQYF.

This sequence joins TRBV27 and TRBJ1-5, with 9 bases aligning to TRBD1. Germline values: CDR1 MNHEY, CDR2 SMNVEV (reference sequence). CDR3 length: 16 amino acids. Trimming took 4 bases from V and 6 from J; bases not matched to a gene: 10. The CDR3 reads CASSSLGTGIFQPQHF. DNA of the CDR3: TGTGCCAGCAGTTCACTTGGGACAGGGATTTTTCAGCCCCAGCATTTT.

The DNA of the CDR3 is TGTGCCAGCAGTGAAACCCGAGACACTGAAGCTTTCTTT. It is translated as CASSETRDTEAFF. The J gene is TRBJ1-1, the V gene TRBV6-1; no reliable D call. Trimming took off 2 bases at V and 3 bases at J, with 7 bases between the two ends. Per germline, CDR1 MNHNS and CDR2 SASEGT. CDR3 length: 13 residues.

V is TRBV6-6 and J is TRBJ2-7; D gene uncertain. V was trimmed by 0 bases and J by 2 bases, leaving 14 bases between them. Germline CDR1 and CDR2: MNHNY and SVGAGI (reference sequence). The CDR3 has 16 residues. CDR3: CASSYSARDNTYEQYF. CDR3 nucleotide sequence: TGTGCCAGCAGTTACTCGGCCCGAGACAATACCTACGAGCAGTACTTC.

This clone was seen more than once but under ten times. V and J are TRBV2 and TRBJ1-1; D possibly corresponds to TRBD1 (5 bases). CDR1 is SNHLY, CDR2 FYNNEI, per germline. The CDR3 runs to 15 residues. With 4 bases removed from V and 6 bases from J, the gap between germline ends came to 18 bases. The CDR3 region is CASSVLEARVAEAFF. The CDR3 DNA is TGTGCCAGCAGTGTTCTAGAAGCCAGGGTGGCTGAAGCTTTCTTT.

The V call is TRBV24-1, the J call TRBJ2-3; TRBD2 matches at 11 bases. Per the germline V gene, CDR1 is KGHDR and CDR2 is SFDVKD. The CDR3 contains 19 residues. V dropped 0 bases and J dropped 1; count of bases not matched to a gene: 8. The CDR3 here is CATSDLPLAGVPGTDTQYF. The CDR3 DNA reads TGTGCCACCAGTGATTTGCCACTAGCGGGGGTACCAGGCACAGATACGCAGTATTTT.

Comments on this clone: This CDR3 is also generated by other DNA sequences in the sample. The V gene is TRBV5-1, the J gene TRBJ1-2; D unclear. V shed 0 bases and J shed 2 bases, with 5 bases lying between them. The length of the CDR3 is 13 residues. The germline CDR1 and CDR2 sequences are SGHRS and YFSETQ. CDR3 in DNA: TGCGCCAGCAGCTTGGACATCAACTATGGCTACACCTTC. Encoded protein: CASSLDINYGYTF.

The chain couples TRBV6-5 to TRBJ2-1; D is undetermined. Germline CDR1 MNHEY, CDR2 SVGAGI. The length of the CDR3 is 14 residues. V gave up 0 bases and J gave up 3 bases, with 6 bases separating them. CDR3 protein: CASSYSANYNEQFF. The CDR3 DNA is TGTGCCAGCAGTTACTCAGCCAACTACAATGAGCAGTTCTTC.